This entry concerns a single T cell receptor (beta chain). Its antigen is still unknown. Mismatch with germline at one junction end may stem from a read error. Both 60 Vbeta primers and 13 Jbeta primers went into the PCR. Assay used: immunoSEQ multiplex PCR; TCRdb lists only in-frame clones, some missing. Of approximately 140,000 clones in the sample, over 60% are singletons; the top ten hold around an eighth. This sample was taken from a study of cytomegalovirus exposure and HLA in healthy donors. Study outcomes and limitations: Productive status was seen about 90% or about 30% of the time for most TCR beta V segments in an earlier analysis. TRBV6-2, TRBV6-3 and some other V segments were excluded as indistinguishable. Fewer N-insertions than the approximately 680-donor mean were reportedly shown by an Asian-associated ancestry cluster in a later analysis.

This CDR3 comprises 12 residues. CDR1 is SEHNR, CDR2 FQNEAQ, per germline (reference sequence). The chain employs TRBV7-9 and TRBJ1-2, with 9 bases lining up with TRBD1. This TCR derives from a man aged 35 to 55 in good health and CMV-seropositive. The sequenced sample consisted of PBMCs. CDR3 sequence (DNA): TGTTCCAGCCTCGACAGGGGGGATGGCTACACCTTC. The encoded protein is CSSLDRGDGYTF.